Listed below are T cell receptor beta chains from one sample, sequenced in a study of blood T cell repertoires in COVID-19. Sequencing was performed with immunoSEQ multiplex PCR; in TCRdb, only in-frame clones are kept and a portion is missing. The table includes 100,000 to 150,000 clones, 84% detected once. Material: peripheral blood. The receptor source for this set is a man in his fifties or sixties with acute or convalescent COVID-19. Each CDR3 is given without its conserved first and last residue. Some rows have no size entry. The others give once, few or many, or a class for an expanded clone.

J gene,clone size,V gene,CDR3 protein
TRBJ1-2,NA,TRBV25-1,ASSVTGTNGYT
TRBJ1-1,NA,TRBV12-5,ASGYSQGLNTEAF
TRBJ1-1,NA,TRBV5-5,ASSVVGQNTEAF
TRBJ2-2,NA,TRBV12-3/TRBV12-4,ASRPRAGELF
TRBJ2-3,NA,TRBV23-1,ASSPARLAADTQY
TRBJ1-5,NA,TRBV2,ASSVWESNQPQH
TRBJ1-2,many,TRBV6-2/TRBV6-3,ASSYHLVRQGDNNYGYT
TRBJ2-7,NA,TRBV9,ASSLGGGTYEQY
TRBJ2-2,NA,TRBV20-1,SASGGGGGRTGELF
TRBJ1-1,NA,TRBV20-1,SASRVNSEAF
TRBJ2-1,NA,TRBV10-3,AAGSYNEQF
TRBJ1-5,NA,TRBV19,ASSIDRYNQPQH
TRBJ2-1,NA,TRBV4-1,ASRPPGTSGVNEQF
TRBJ2-2,NA,TRBV21-1,ASKVGLAGYLNTGELF
TRBJ1-2,NA,TRBV3-1/TRBV3-2,ASSQTANYGYT
TRBJ2-7,NA,TRBV14,ASSQGSGYEQY
TRBJ2-5,NA,TRBV24-1,ATSDWGGTSGTQY
TRBJ2-7,NA,TRBV6-6,ASSLSGRKHPEQY
TRBJ1-2,NA,TRBV12-1,ASSFPAETGTNYGYT
TRBJ2-3,NA,TRBV24-1,ATSDPGSTDTQY
TRBJ2-5,NA,TRBV6-1,ASSEVGRVETQY
TRBJ1-1,NA,TRBV4-2,ASSQDPASKLKNPFVSRAEAF
TRBJ1-5,NA,TRBV5-1,ASREGLYSNQPQH
TRBJ1-2,once,TRBV6-2/TRBV6-3,ASSTTGFGYT
TRBJ1-6,NA,TRBV6-5,ASIGGTGSPLH
TRBJ2-6,NA,TRBV10-3,AILNPSRTGANVLT
TRBJ2-1,NA,TRBV5-1,ASSLVERGPYNEQF
TRBJ2-4,NA,TRBV3-1/TRBV3-2,ASSSQGMSKNIQY
TRBJ1-6,many,TRBV6-1,ASSEALGEPPLH